This T cell receptor (beta chain) was captured in a study of cytotoxic CD8 clonotypes in ibrutinib-treated CLL. The count of this clone is one. Antigen unknown. V dropped 4 bases and J dropped 10; count of bases not matched to a gene: 10. CDR1 is MNHNS and CDR2 is SASEGT in the germline V gene. This CDR3 is built from 16 residues. Sequenced by immunoSEQ multiplex PCR; TCRdb stores in-frame clones only, minus some. Of 50,000 or so clones listed, more than 55% are singletons. Findings and limits, study-wide: Rare overall, public clonotypes shrank or held steady under therapy.

The receptor's source is a human donor with chronic lymphocytic leukemia. The source material was PBMCs, sampled after 24 months of ibrutinib treatment. V is TRBV6-1 and J is TRBJ2-1, with TRBD2 matching over 13 bases. The CDR3 coding sequence is TGTGCCAGCAGTGGGGAACTAGCGGGGGGGCGTCGGGAGCAGTTCTTC. This sequence encodes CASSGELAGGRREQFF.